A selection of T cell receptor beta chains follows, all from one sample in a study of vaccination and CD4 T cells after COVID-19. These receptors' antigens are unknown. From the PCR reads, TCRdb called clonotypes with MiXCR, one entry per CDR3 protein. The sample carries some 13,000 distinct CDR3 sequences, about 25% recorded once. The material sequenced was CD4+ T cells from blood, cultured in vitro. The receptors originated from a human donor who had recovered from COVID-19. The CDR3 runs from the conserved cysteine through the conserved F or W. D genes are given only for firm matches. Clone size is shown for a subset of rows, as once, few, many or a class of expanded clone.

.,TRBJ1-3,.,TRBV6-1,CASRRTTGNTIYF,TGTGCCAGCAGACGGACGACTGGAAACACCATATATTTT
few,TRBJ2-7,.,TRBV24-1,CATSGRDSYEQYF,TGTGCCACCAGTGGGAGGGACTCCTACGAGCAGTACTTC
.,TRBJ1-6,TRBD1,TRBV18,CASSPILGGSTLNSPLHF,TGTGCCAGCTCACCGATCCTAGGGGGCTCTACGTTGAATTCACCCCTCCACTTT
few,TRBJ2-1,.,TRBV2,CASSTSLSSYNEQFF,TGTGCCAGCAGTACCAGCCTTAGCTCCTACAATGAGCAGTTCTTC
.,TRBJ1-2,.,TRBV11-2,CASSSLGGKFNYGYTF,TGTGCCAGCAGCTCATTGGGCGGCAAGTTTAACTATGGCTACACCTTC
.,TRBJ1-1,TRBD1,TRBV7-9,CASSLTGVNEAFF,TGTGCCAGCAGCTTGACAGGGGTGAATGAAGCTTTCTTT
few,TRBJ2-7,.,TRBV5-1,CASSSGYGSYEQYF,TGCGCCAGCAGCTCGGGGTACGGCTCCTACGAGCAGTACTTC
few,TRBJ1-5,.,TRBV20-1,CSAREDSYNQPQHF,TGCAGTGCTAGAGAGGACAGCTACAATCAGCCCCAGCATTTT
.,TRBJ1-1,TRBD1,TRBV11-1,CASSHGTGRGNTEAFF,TGTGCCAGCAGCCACGGGACAGGGAGGGGGAACACTGAAGCTTTCTTT
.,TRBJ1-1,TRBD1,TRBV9,CASSVPGGAEAFF,TGTGCCAGCAGCGTCCCAGGGGGGGCTGAAGCTTTCTTT